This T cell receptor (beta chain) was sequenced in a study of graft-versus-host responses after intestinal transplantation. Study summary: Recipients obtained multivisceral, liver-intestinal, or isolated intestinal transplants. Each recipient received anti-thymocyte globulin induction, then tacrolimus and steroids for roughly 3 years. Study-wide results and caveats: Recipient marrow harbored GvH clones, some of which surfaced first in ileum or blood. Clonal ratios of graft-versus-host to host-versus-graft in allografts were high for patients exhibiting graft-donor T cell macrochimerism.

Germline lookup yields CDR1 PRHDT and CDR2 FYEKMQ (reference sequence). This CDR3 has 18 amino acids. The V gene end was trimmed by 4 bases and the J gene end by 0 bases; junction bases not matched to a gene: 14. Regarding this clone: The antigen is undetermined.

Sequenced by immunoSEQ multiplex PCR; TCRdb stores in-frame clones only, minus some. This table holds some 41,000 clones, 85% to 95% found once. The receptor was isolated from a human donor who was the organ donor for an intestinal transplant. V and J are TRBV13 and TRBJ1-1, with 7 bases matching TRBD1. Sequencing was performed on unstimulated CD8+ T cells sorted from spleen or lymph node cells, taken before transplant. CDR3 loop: CASSSIFGQVEMNTEAFF. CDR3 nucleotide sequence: TGTGCCAGCAGCTCCATTTTCGGACAGGTGGAAATGAACACTGAAGCTTTCTTT.